A selection of T cell receptor beta chains follows, all from one sample in a study of T-cell reconstitution after alpha-beta-depleted transplantation in children. TCRdb re-analysed the PCR reads in MiXCR, keeping a single row per CDR3 protein. The repertoire holds about 300,000 distinct CDR3 sequences, with about 9.4% as singletons. Sample: PBMCs, taken before TCRalphabeta/CD19-depleted stem cell transplant. The receptors were sampled from a boy under three years old with acute myeloid leukemia, due to receive a stem cell transplant. Both conserved end residues are part of each CDR3. A D gene is named only where the DNA matches it firmly. Where a row states a size, it is once, few, many or the class of an expanded clone; other rows omit it.

J gene: TRBJ1-5; CDR3 length: 15; clone size: many; V gene: TRBV19; D gene: -; CDR3 DNA: TGTGCCAGTAGTATAGGAATCGGGTGGGATCAGCCCCAGCATTTT; CDR3 protein: CASSIGIGWDQPQHF
J gene: TRBJ1-2; CDR3 length: 16; clone size: many; V gene: TRBV20-1; D gene: -; CDR3 DNA: TGCAGTGCTAGAGATCTATGGGCAGGGAAGAACTATGGCTACACCTTC; CDR3 protein: CSARDLWAGKNYGYTF
J gene: TRBJ1-1; CDR3 length: 16; clone size: many; V gene: TRBV7-6; D gene: TRBD1; CDR3 DNA: TGTGCCAGCAGCTTCGATTACAGGGGGCGCGGGACTGAAGCTTTCTTT; CDR3 protein: CASSFDYRGRGTEAFF
J gene: TRBJ2-7; CDR3 length: 17; clone size: many; V gene: TRBV5-1; D gene: TRBD1; CDR3 DNA: TGCGCCAGCAGCGTGGGTGTTATCGGGACAGGAGTCTACGAGCAGTACTTC; CDR3 protein: CASSVGVIGTGVYEQYF
J gene: TRBJ2-7; CDR3 length: 18; clone size: many; V gene: TRBV4-1; D gene: TRBD2; CDR3 DNA: TGCGCCAGCAGCCAACACCCTCCCGGGACTAGCGCTTCCTACGAGCAGTACTTC; CDR3 protein: CASSQHPPGTSASYEQYF
J gene: TRBJ2-4; CDR3 length: 16; clone size: -; V gene: TRBV7-2; D gene: -; CDR3 DNA: TGTGCCAGCAGCTCAACTTCTTGGGTAGCCAAAAACATTCAGTACTTC; CDR3 protein: CASSSTSWVAKNIQYF
J gene: TRBJ2-7; CDR3 length: 14; clone size: many; V gene: TRBV10-3; D gene: -; CDR3 DNA: TGTGCCATCAGCCCGACAGCTTCATCCTACGAGCAGTACTTC; CDR3 protein: CAISPTASSYEQYF
J gene: TRBJ2-7; CDR3 length: 13; clone size: many; V gene: TRBV5-1; D gene: -; CDR3 DNA: TGCGCCAGCGGCCCGTCAGGTCCCTACGAGCAGTACTTC; CDR3 protein: CASGPSGPYEQYF
J gene: TRBJ2-7; CDR3 length: 14; clone size: few; V gene: TRBV16; D gene: -; CDR3 DNA: TGTGCCAGCAGCCAATCAGGGGGGCACTACGAGCAGTACTTC; CDR3 protein: CASSQSGGHYEQYF
J gene: TRBJ2-7; CDR3 length: 12; clone size: many; V gene: TRBV15; D gene: -; CDR3 DNA: TGTGCCACCAGCCGCAGTTCCTACGAGCAGTACTTC; CDR3 protein: CATSRSSYEQYF
J gene: TRBJ2-3; CDR3 length: 16; clone size: -; V gene: TRBV28; D gene: -; CDR3 DNA: TGTGCCAGCCAAGGGGTGGACACCTCTAGCACAGATACGCAGTATTTT; CDR3 protein: CASQGVDTSSTDTQYF
J gene: TRBJ1-5; CDR3 length: 16; clone size: -; V gene: TRBV20-1; D gene: TRBD1; CDR3 DNA: TGCAGTTCCTTGGGCCAGGGGGCCGGCGCTGATCAGCCCCAGCATTTT; CDR3 protein: CSSLGQGAGADQPQHF
J gene: TRBJ1-2; CDR3 length: 12; clone size: many; V gene: TRBV4-2; D gene: -; CDR3 DNA: TGTGCCAGCAGCCAAGGTATGGGCGGCTACACCTTC; CDR3 protein: CASSQGMGGYTF
J gene: TRBJ2-3; CDR3 length: 15; clone size: many; V gene: TRBV20-1; D gene: -; CDR3 DNA: TGCAGTGCTAGAGATCGGACAGACTACACAGATACGCAGTATTTT; CDR3 protein: CSARDRTDYTDTQYF
J gene: TRBJ1-4; CDR3 length: 14; clone size: many; V gene: TRBV7-9; D gene: -; CDR3 DNA: TGTGCCAGCATTCAGGACAGATCAAATGAAAAACTGTTTTTT; CDR3 protein: CASIQDRSNEKLFF
J gene: TRBJ2-1; CDR3 length: 11; clone size: many; V gene: TRBV20-1; D gene: -; CDR3 DNA: TGCAGTGCTAGAGATCTACGTGAGCAGTTCTTC; CDR3 protein: CSARDLREQFF
J gene: TRBJ2-2; CDR3 length: 15; clone size: many; V gene: TRBV9; D gene: TRBD1; CDR3 DNA: TGTGCCAGCAGCGCTTGGACAGGGGACACCGGGGAGCTGTTTTTT; CDR3 protein: CASSAWTGDTGELFF
J gene: TRBJ2-7; CDR3 length: 18; clone size: many; V gene: TRBV27; D gene: TRBD1; CDR3 DNA: TGTGCCAGCAGTTTATTTTCTCGGTGGTCAGGGGGTCAATACGAGCAGTACTTC; CDR3 protein: CASSLFSRWSGGQYEQYF
J gene: TRBJ1-2; CDR3 length: 11; clone size: few; V gene: TRBV2; D gene: -; CDR3 DNA: TGTGCCAGCAGTAGGGGCATACGCTACACCTTC; CDR3 protein: CASSRGIRYTF
J gene: TRBJ1-1; CDR3 length: 11; clone size: many; V gene: TRBV5-1; D gene: -; CDR3 DNA: TGCGCCAGCAGCTTTGGGGATGAAGCTTTCTTT; CDR3 protein: CASSFGDEAFF
J gene: TRBJ1-1; CDR3 length: 16; clone size: many; V gene: TRBV18; D gene: TRBD1; CDR3 DNA: TGTGCCAGCTCACGCTACGGACAGGGGATGAACACTGAAGCTTTCTTT; CDR3 protein: CASSRYGQGMNTEAFF
J gene: TRBJ2-4; CDR3 length: 12; clone size: many; V gene: TRBV29-1; D gene: TRBD2; CDR3 DNA: TGCAGCGCCGCGGGGGGGGAGAACATTCAGTACTTC; CDR3 protein: CSAAGGENIQYF
J gene: TRBJ2-1; CDR3 length: 14; clone size: many; V gene: TRBV6-2/TRBV6-3; D gene: -; CDR3 DNA: TGTGCCAGCAGTTACTTTTGGGAAGACAATGAGCAGTTCTTC; CDR3 protein: CASSYFWEDNEQFF
J gene: TRBJ2-3; CDR3 length: 14; clone size: -; V gene: TRBV20-1; D gene: -; CDR3 DNA: TGCAGTGCTGGACTTCCCGGGCGGGCAGATACGCAGTATTTT; CDR3 protein: CSAGLPGRADTQYF
J gene: TRBJ1-2; CDR3 length: 13; clone size: -; V gene: TRBV27; D gene: TRBD1; CDR3 DNA: TGTGCCAGCAGGGGACAGGGACCCTATGGCTACACCTTC; CDR3 protein: CASRGQGPYGYTF
J gene: TRBJ2-1; CDR3 length: 14; clone size: many; V gene: TRBV6-2/TRBV6-3; D gene: -; CDR3 DNA: TGTGCCAGCAGTTACCTGACTGTATACAATGAGCAGTTCTTC; CDR3 protein: CASSYLTVYNEQFF
J gene: TRBJ1-5; CDR3 length: 14; clone size: many; V gene: TRBV29-1; D gene: -; CDR3 DNA: TGCAGCGTGGTGACGGGGAATAGCAATCAGCCCCAGCATTTT; CDR3 protein: CSVVTGNSNQPQHF
J gene: TRBJ1-1; CDR3 length: 13; clone size: few; V gene: TRBV20-1; D gene: TRBD1; CDR3 DNA: TGCAGTGCTAGTAGACAGGGGGCGCAGGCAGCTTTCTTT; CDR3 protein: CSASRQGAQAAFF
J gene: TRBJ1-2; CDR3 length: 13; clone size: many; V gene: TRBV3-1; D gene: -; CDR3 DNA: TGTGCCAGCAGCCAAGTGAGTGGGAACGGCTACACCTTC; CDR3 protein: CASSQVSGNGYTF
J gene: TRBJ2-4; CDR3 length: 15; clone size: few; V gene: TRBV9; D gene: -; CDR3 DNA: TGTGCCAGCAGCACCTCAGGGGGGACCAAAAACATTCAGTACTTC; CDR3 protein: CASSTSGGTKNIQYF